This T cell receptor (beta chain) is drawn from a study of shared clonotypes between healthy human individuals (dated by TCRdb to about 2020). With respect to the entire study: The cohort comprised a couple of women and a few men aged 18 to 49 years. For each donor, CD4 naive and CD4 memory were each given three plates, CD8 naive was given two plates, and CD8 memory was given one plate. The study deeply sequenced blood TCR repertoires of several healthy adults to estimate repertoire size and the extent of clonotype sharing between individuals. To increase sequencing depth and limit assay-specific biases, different laboratories used diverse techniques to prepare libraries and sequence TCR repertoires. Per donor, leukapheresis produced somewhere between about 0.94 and 8.9 billion PBMCs.

TCR CDR3 regions were amplified from genomic DNA by multiplex PCR using the deep immunoSEQ assay. Extracted genomic DNA from each cell subset was distributed evenly across all wells of several immunoSEQ 96-well plates, and each plate was treated as a replicate. For sorted subsets, each replicate PCR was loaded with 200 ng genomic DNA, equivalent to about 30,000 T cell genomes. Purified libraries were measured with a Qubit 3.0 fluorometer, size-checked on a Bioanalyzer 2100, and measured again with the KAPA Library Quantification kit. Every immunoSEQ 96-well plate was sequenced on a dedicated single-read 150-cycle Illumina NextSeq 550 flow cell. As for how the authors treated the data: Because the immunoSEQ output included only junctional sequences and no quality scores, the filtering could not be the same as the filtering used for full-length reads. To assign V/J genes and CDR3, sequences were annotated against IMGT germline references using PyIR, a Python wrapper for IgBLAST v1.9. Any read was removed if the V/J assignment was weak (E-value above 1e-6), the CDR3 was missing, or the read contained stop codons, out-of-frame junctions, or ambiguous translated residues. V3J clonotypes were defined by identical inferred V gene, J gene, and CDR3 amino acid sequence. Percentage overlap between repertoires was computed as shared unique clonotypes divided by the size of the smaller repertoire. Richness of each repertoire was evaluated using RTK rarefaction, the Chao1 estimator, and Recon v2.1 estimates of unobserved clonotypes. Generation probabilities were computed with OLGA for all TCRbeta clonotypes obtained by the gDNA method from a handful of donors. Not all clones reach the TCRdb copy of this immuneACCESS table, which keeps in-frame sequences only. Checked studies attribute under half of the gap to unresolved V genes and leave the rest unexplained. V and J calls and clone size are given by that table; D and trimming were obtained from the DNA. Counted in this sample were about 750,000 clones; nearly 95% of them appeared once. The ten top clones hold 24% of the sample.

CD8 naive samples were CD45RO-negative cells positively selected for CCR7, giving a CD45RA+CCR7+ population that excluded TemRA cells. Donors were healthy HIV-negative adults with no recently reported acute infections or vaccinations. All donors were Caucasian adults living in Nashville, Tennessee, USA. Blood was collected by leukapheresis, and PBMCs were isolated by Ficoll-Histopaque density gradient centrifugation and then cryopreserved in liquid nitrogen vapor phase. Analytical flow cytometry was used to check the purity and quantity of each magnetically sorted T cell population. Each sorted fraction had its genomic DNA isolated and then quantified by UV absorbance on a Nanodrop 2000c. In the case of this clone: Its antigen is currently not known. No much larger clone is present one base from it, and per-base qualities are unavailable.

What the work shows at the level of the full study, not this receptor alone: Approximately 5% of naive CD4, 3.5% of naive CD8, approximately 2.2% of memory CD4, and around 0.42% of memory CD8 clonotypes were shared across four donors. The genetic and exposure-history diversity represented was limited by the small number of donors. Larger estimated clonotype richness was generally found for naive subsets than for memory subsets. Even with the large sequencing depth, rarefaction of the sorted-subset datasets indicated that sequencing was incomplete. Higher generation probabilities were observed for clonotypes shared by all four sorted-subset donors than for non-shared clonotypes. Sampling was limited to blood, and TCR repertoires in tissue likely differ from TCR repertoires in blood. Pairwise subsampling indicated that sequencing depth was expected to affect the degree of clonotype sharing among donors.

V ends up 6 bases short and J 4 bases short, with an unmatched junction base count of 3. The germline V gene (reference sequence) gives CDR1 as MNHEY and CDR2 as SMNVEV. The CDR3 numbers 13 residues from cysteine through phenylalanine. The only DNA kept is the CDR3, 39 bases in frame from the first base. This TCR came from a man under 40 in good health. The chain is assembled from TRBV27 and TRBJ2-7, with 10 bases matching TRBD1. The specimen was naive CD8+ T cells sorted from blood. The sample's cell subset or site label, in plain terms: CD45RA+CCR7+. For the CDR3, the sequence is CASSDRGPYEQYF. The nucleotide sequence is TGTGCCAGCAGCGACAGGGGGCCGTACGAGCAGTACTTC.